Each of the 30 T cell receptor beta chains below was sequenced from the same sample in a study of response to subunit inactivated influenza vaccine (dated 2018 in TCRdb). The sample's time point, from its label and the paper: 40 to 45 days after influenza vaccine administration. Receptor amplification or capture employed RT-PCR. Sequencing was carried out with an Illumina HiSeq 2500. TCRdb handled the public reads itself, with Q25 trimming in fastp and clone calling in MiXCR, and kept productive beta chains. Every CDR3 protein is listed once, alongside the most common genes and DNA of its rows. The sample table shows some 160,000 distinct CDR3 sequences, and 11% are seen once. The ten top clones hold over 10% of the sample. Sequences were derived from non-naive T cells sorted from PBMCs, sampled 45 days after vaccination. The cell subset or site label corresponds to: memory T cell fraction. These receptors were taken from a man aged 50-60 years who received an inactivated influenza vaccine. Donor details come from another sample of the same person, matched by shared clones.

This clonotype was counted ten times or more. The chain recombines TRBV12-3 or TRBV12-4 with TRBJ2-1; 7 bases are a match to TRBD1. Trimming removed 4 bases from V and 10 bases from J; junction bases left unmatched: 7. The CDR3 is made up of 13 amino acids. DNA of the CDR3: TGTGCCAGCAGTTGGAACAGGGGAACAGAGCAGTTCTTC. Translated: CASSWNRGTEQFF.

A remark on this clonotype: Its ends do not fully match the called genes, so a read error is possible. CDR3 protein: CAISPGLLYEQYF. Written as DNA, the CDR3 is TGTGCCATCAGCCCCGGGCTACTCTACGAGCAGTACTTC. V is TRBV5-6 and J is TRBJ2-7; D not certain. The CDR3 has 13 residues. CDR1 is SGHDT, CDR2 YYEEEE, per germline.

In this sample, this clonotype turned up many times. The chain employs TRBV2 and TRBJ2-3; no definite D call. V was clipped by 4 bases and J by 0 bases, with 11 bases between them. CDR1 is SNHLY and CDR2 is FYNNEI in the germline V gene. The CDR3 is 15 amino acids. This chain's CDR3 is CASSGEGLSTDTQYF. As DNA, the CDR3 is TGTGCCAGCAGTGGAGAAGGCCTCAGCACAGATACGCAGTATTTT.

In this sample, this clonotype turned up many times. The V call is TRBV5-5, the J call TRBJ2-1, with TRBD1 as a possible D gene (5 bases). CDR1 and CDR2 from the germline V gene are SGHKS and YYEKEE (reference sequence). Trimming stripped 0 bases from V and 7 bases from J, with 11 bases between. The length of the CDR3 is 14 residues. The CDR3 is CASSLDQGMNEQFF. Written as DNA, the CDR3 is TGTGCCAGCAGCTTGGATCAGGGAATGAATGAGCAGTTCTTC.

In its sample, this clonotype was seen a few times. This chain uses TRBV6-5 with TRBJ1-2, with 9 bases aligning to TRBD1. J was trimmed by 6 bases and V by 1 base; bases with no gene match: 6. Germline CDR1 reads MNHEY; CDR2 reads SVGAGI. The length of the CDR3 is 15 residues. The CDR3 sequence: CASSYLGQGSHGYTF. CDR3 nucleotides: TGTGCCAGCAGTTACTTGGGACAGGGATCTCATGGCTACACCTTC.

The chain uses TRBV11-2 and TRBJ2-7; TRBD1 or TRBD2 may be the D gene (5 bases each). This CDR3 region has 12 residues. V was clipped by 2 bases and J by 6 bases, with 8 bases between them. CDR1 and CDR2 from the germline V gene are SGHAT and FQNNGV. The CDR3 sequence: CASSLYGGEQYF. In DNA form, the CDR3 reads TGTGCCAGCAGCTTATATGGGGGCGAGCAGTACTTC.

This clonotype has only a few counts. CDR3 in amino acids: CAIRTSGKDEQYF. The CDR3 DNA reads as TGTGCCATCAGGACTAGCGGGAAGGACGAGCAGTACTTC. V is TRBV10-3 and J is TRBJ2-7, with 11 nucleotides matching TRBD2. The length of the CDR3 is 13 residues. Trimming at V came to 6 bases and at J to 5 bases, leaving 3 bases not matched to a gene. In germline, CDR1 is ENHRY, CDR2 SYGVKD.

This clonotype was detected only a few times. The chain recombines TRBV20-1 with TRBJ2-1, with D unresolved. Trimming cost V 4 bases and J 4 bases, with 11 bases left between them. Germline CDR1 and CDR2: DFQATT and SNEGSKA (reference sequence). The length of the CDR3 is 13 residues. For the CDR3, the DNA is TGCAGTGCTACCCCCTTAGTGTACAATGAGCAGTTCTTC. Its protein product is CSATPLVYNEQFF.

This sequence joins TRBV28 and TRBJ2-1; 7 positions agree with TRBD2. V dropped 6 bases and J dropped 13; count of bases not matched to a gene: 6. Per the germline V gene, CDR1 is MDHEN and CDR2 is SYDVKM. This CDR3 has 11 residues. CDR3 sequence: CASSERDYQFF. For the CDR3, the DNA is TGTGCCAGCAGCGAACGGGACTACCAGTTCTTC.

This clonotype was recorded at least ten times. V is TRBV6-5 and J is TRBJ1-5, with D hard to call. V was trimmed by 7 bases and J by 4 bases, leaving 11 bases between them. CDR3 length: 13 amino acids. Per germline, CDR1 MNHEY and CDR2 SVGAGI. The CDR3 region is CASTSSHNQPQHF. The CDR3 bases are TGTGCCAGCACTTCGTCTCATAATCAGCCCCAGCATTTT.

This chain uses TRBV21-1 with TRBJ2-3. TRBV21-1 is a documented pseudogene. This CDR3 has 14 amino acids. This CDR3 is CASSKHGGTDTQYF. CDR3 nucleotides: TGTGCCAGCAGCAAACATGGGGGCACAGATACGCAGTATTTT.

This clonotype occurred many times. The CDR3 is CASSLPRRDGYTF. The CDR3 DNA is TGTGCCAGCAGCTTACCCCGAAGGGATGGCTACACCTTC. The V and J genes are TRBV7-9 and TRBJ1-2, with D uncertain. The CDR3 covers 13 residues. Germline CDR1 and CDR2: SEHNR and FQNEAQ (reference sequence). V dropped 2 bases and J dropped 6 bases, with 10 bases sitting between them.

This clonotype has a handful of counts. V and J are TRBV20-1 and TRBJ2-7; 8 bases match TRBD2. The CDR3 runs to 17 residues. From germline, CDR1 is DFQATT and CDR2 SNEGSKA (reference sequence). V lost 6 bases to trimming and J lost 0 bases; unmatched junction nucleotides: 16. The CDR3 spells CSARGLASAYSSYEQYF. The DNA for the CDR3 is TGCAGTGCCCGCGGACTAGCAAGTGCTTACAGCTCCTACGAGCAGTACTTC.

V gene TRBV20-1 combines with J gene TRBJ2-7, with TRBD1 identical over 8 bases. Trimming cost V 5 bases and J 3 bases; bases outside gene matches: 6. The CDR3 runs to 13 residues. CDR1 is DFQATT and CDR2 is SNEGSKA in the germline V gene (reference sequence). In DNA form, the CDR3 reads TGCAGTGCTCGCCCACAGGGGGTCTACGAGCAGTACTTC. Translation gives CSARPQGVYEQYF.

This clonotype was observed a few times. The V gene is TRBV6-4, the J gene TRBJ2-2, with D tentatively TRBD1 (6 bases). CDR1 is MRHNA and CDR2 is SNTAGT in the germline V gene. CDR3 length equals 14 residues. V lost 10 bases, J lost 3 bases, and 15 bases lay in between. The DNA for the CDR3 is TGTGCCACTCGACAGGAGTGGTACACCGGGGAGCTGTTTTTT. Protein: CATRQEWYTGELFF.

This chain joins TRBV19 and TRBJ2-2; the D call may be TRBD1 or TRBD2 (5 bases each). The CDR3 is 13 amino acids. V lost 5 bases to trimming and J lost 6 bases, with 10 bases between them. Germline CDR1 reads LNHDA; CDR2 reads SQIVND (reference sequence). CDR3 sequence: CASSVWDAGELFF. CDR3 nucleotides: TGTGCCAGTAGTGTGTGGGACGCCGGGGAGCTGTTTTTT.

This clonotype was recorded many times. CDR3 region: CASSRGLAGVADTQYF. DNA for the CDR3: TGTGCCAGCAGTAGGGGACTAGCGGGAGTTGCAGATACGCAGTATTTT. The chain combines TRBV6-1 with TRBJ2-3; 14 bases line up with TRBD2. Trimming removed 5 bases from V and 4 bases from J; junction bases left unmatched: 5. The germline gives CDR1 MNHNS, CDR2 SASEGT. This CDR3 has 16 amino acids.

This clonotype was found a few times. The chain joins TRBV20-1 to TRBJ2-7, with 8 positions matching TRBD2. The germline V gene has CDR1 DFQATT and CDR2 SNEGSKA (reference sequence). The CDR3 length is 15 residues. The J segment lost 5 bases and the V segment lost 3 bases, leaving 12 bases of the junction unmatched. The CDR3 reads CSARGFPGLGDEQYF. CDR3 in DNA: TGCAGTGCTAGGGGGTTTCCGGGACTAGGGGACGAGCAGTACTTC.

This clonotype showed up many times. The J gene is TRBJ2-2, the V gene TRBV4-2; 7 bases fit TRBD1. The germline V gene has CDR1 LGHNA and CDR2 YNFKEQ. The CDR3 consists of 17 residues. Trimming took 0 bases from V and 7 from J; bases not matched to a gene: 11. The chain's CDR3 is CASSQELLGQIGGELFF. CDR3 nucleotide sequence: TGTGCCAGCAGCCAAGAATTACTGGGACAGATCGGCGGGGAGCTGTTTTTT.

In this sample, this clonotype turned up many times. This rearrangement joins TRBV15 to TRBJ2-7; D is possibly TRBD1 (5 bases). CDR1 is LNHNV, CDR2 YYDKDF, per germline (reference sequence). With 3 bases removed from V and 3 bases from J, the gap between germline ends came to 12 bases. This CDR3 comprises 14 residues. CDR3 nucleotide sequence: TGTGCCACCAGCAGCGTAAGACAGAACTACGAGCAGTACTTC. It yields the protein CATSSVRQNYEQYF. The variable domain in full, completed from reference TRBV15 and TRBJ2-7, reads DAMVIQNPRYQVTQFGKPVTLSCSQTLNHNVMYWYQQKSSQAPKLLFHYYDKDFNNEADTPDNFQSRRPNTSFCFLDIRSPGLGDTAMYLCATSSVRQNYEQYFGPGTRLTVT.

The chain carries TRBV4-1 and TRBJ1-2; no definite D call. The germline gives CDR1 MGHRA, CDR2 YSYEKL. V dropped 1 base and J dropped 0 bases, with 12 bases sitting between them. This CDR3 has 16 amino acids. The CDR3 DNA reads TGCGCCAGCAGCCAAGCTCCGACACAAACTAACTATGGCTACACCTTC. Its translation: CASSQAPTQTNYGYTF.

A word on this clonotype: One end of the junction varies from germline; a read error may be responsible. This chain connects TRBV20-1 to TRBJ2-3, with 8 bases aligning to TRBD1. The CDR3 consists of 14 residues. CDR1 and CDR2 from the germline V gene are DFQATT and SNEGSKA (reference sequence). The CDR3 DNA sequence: TGCAGTGCTAGAGTGCAGGGGGCAACAGATACGCAGTGTTTT. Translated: CSARVQGATDTQCF.

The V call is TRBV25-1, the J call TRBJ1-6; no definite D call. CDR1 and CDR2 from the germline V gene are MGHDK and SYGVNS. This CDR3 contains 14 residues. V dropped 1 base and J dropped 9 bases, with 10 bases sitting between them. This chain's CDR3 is CASSESGRSSPLHF. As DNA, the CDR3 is TGTGCCAGCAGTGAATCGGGGAGGAGTTCACCCCTCCACTTT.

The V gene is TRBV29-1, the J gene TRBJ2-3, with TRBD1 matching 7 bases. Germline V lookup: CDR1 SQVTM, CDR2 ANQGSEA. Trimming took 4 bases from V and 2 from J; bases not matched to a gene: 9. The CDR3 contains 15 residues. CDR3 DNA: TGCAGCGTTGGGGGGACAGTCTACCTCACAGATACGCAGTATTTT. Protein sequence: CSVGGTVYLTDTQYF.

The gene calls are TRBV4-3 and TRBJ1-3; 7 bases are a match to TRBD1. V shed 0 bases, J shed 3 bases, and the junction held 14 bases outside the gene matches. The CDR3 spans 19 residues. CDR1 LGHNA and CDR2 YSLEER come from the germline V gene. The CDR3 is CASSQDPWTDRVGGNTIYF. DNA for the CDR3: TGCGCCAGCAGCCAAGATCCCTGGACCGACAGGGTCGGTGGAAACACCATATATTTT.

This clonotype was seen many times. The CDR3 nucleotides are TGCAGTGCTAGTCTGGGACAGTTGGGGGAGACCCAGTACTTC. It codes for CSASLGQLGETQYF. This chain joins TRBV20-1 and TRBJ2-5; TRBD1 matches 7 bases. The CDR3 totals 14 residues. V trimming: 3 bases; J trimming: 5 bases; junction bases outside the gene matches: 9. Germline assignment: CDR1 DFQATT and CDR2 SNEGSKA (reference sequence).

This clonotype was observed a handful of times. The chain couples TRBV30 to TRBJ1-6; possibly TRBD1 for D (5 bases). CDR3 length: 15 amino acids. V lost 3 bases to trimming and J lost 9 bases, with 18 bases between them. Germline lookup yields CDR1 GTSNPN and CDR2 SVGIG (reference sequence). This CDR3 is CAWSWDVGGGSPLHF. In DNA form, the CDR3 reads TGTGCCTGGAGCTGGGACGTCGGGGGTGGTTCACCCCTCCACTTT.

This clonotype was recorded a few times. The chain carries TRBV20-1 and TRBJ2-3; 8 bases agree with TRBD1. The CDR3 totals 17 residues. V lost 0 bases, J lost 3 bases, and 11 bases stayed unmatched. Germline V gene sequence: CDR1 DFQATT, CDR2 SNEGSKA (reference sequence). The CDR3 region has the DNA TGCAGTGCTAGAGAGCCCCGGACAGGGTGGAAGACAGATACGCAGTATTTT. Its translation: CSAREPRTGWKTDTQYF.

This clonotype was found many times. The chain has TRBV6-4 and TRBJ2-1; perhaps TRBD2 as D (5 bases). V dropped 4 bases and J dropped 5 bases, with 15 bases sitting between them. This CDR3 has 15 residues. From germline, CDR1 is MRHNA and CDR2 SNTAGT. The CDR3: CASSGGDFGHNEQFF. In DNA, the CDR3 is TGTGCCAGCAGTGGGGGAGACTTTGGACACAATGAGCAGTTCTTC.

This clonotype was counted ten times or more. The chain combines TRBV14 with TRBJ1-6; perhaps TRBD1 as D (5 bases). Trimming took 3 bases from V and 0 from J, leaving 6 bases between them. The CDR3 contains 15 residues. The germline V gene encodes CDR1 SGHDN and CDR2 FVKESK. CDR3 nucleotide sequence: TGTGCCAGCAGCCAGGGGGGCTCCTATAATTCACCCCTCCACTTT. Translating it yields CASSQGGSYNSPLHF.